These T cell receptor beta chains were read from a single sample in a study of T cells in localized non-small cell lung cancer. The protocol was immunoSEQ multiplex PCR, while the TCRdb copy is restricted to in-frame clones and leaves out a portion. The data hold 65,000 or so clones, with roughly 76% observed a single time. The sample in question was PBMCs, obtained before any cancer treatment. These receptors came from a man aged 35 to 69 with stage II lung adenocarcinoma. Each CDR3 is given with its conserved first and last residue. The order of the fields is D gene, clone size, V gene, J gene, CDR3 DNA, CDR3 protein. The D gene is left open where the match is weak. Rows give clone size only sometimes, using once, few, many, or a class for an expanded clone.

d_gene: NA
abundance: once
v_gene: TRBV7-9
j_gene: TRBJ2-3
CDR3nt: TGTGCCAGCAGCTTAGTAGGACTAACAGATACGCAGTATTTT
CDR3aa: CASSLVGLTDTQYF

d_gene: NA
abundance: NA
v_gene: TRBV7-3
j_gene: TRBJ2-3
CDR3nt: TGTGCCAGCAGCCCGGGACTCATCCCTCGCACAGATACGCAGTATTTT
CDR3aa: CASSPGLIPRTDTQYF

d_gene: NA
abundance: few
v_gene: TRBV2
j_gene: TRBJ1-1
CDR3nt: TGTGCCAGCAGGGCCGCCGGGGGGAACACTGAAGCTTTCTTT
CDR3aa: CASRAAGGNTEAFF

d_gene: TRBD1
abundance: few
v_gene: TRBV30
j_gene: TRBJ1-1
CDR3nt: TGTGCCTGGAGTCCATTGACAGGGAGGAGGAACACTGAAGCTTTCTTT
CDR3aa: CAWSPLTGRRNTEAFF

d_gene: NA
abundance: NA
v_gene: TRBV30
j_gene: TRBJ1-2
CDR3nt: TGTGCCTGGAGTGTAGCGGGGAACTATGGCTACACCTTC
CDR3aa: CAWSVAGNYGYTF

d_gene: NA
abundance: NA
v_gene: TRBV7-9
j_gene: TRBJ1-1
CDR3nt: TGTGCCAGCAGCTTAGGTGGGGGCTTGAACACTGAAGCTTTCTTT
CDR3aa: CASSLGGGLNTEAFF

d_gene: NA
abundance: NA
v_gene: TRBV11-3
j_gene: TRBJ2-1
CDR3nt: TGTGCCAGCAGACTCTCCTACAATGAGCAGTTCTTC
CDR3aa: CASRLSYNEQFF

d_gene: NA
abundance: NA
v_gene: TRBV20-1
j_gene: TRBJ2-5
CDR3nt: TGCAGTGCTAGACCAGGGATTGAGTACTTC
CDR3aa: CSARPGIEYF

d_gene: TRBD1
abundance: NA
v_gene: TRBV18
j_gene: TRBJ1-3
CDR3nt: TGTGCCAGCTCACCCCGTGGACAGGTCCCTACCATATATTTT
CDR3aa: CASSPRGQVPTIYF

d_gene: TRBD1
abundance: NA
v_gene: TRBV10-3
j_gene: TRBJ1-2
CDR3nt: TGTGCCATCAGTGATGGACAGGGGCCCTATGGCTACACCTTC
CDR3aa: CAISDGQGPYGYTF

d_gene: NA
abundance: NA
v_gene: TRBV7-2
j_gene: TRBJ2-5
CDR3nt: TGTGCCAGCAGCTCTTCGGGGGTTAAAGAGACCCAGTACTTC
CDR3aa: CASSSSGVKETQYF

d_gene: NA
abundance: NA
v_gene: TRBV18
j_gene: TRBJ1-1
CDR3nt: TGTGCCAGCTCACCCGGGCCCGACACTGAAGCTTTCTTT
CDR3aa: CASSPGPDTEAFF

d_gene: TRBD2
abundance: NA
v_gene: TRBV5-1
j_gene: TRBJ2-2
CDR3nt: TGCGCCAGCAGCGTACCGACTAGCGGGAGGGGTTGGACCGGGGAGCTGTTTTTT
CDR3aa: CASSVPTSGRGWTGELFF

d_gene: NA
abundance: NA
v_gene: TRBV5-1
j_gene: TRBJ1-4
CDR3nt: TGCGCCAGCAGCTTTCGAGGGTTTAATGAAAAACTGTTTTTT
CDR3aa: CASSFRGFNEKLFF

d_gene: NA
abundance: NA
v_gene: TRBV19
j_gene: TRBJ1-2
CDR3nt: TGTGCCAGTCAGGGAATGAACTATGGCTACACCTTC
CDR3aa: CASQGMNYGYTF

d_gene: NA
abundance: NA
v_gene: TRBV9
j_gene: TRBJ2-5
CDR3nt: TGTGCCAGCAGCGCCGGGACTGATCAAGAGACCCAGTACTTC
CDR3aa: CASSAGTDQETQYF

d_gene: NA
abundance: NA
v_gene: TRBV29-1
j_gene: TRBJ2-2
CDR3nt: TGCAGCGTAGGGTCCCTGGGGACCGGGGAGCTGTTTTTT
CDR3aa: CSVGSLGTGELFF

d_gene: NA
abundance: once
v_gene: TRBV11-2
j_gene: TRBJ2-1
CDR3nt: TGTGCCAGCAGCTTCCAGGGTAATGAGCAGTTCTTC
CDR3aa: CASSFQGNEQFF

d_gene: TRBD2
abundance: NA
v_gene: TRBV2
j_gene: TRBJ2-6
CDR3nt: TGTGCCAGCAACCGCGGACTAGCGGGGTACTCTGGGGCCAACGTCCTGACTTTC
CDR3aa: CASNRGLAGYSGANVLTF

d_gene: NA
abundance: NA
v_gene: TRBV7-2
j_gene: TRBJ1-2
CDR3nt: TGTGCCAGCAGCGTCGGGACGGTGAACTATGGCTACACCTTC
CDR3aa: CASSVGTVNYGYTF

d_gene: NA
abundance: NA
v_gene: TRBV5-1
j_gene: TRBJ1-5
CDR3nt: TGCGCCAGCAGCTTGGCAGGGGAGGGTCAGCCCCAGCATTTT
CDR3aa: CASSLAGEGQPQHF

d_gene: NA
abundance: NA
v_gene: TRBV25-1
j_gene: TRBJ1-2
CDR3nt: TGTGCCAGCAGTGAAGGCCTTATAAGTGGAGGCTACACCTTC
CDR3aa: CASSEGLISGGYTF

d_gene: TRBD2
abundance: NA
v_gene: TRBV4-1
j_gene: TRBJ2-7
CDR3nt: TGCGCCAGCAGCCAAGATGAGACTAGCGTCTACGAGCAGTACTTC
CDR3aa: CASSQDETSVYEQYF

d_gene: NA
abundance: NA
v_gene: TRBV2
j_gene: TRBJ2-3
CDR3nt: TGTGCCAGCAGTGTCAAACAGGGCACAGATACGCAGTATTTT
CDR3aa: CASSVKQGTDTQYF

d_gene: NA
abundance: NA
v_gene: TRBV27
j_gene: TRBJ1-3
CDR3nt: TGTGCCAGCAGTCAAGCAGGGATGTCTGGAAACACCATATATTTT
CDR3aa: CASSQAGMSGNTIYF

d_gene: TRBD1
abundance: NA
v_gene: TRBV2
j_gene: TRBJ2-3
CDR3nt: TGTGCCACCTCCGACCCGACAGGGGAGACAGATACGCAGTATTTT
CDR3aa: CATSDPTGETDTQYF

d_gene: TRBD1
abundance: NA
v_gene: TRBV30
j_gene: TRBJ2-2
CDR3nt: TGTGCCTGGAGTGTATGGGGACAGAAGAACACCGGGGAGCTGTTTTTT
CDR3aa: CAWSVWGQKNTGELFF

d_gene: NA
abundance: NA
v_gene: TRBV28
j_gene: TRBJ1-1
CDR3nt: TGTGCCAGCAGTTTTGGTCAGGGGCGCGTAGCTTTCTTT
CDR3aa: CASSFGQGRVAFF

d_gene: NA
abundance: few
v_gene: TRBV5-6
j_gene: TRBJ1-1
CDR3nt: TGTGCCAGCAGCTTGGGGTCAAAAGCTTTCTTT
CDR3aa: CASSLGSKAFF

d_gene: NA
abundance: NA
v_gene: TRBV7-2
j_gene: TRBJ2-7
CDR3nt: TGTGCCAGCAGCTTAGAGGGGGGAGCCCTTTACGAGCAGTACTTC
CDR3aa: CASSLEGGALYEQYF

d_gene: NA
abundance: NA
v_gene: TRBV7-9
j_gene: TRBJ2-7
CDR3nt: TGTGCCAGCAGCTTAAGTCGGGTACCGGGAGAGCAGTACTTC
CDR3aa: CASSLSRVPGEQYF

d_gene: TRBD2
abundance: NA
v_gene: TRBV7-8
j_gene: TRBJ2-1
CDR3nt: TGTGCCAGCAGCTCGACTAGCGGGAGCCCCAATGAGCAGTTCTTC
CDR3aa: CASSSTSGSPNEQFF

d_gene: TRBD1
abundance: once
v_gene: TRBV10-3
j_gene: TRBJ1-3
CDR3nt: TGTGCCATCAGTGGGGGACAGGGGGCCGCTGGAAACACCATATATTTT
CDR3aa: CAISGGQGAAGNTIYF

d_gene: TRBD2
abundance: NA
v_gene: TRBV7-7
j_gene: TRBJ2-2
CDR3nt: TGTGCTAGCAGGTCGACTAGCGGGAGAGGCGGGGAGCTGTTTTTT
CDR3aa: CASRSTSGRGGELFF

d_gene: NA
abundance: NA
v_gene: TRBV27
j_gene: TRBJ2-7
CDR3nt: TGTGCCAGCGGTTACAGGGCCTACGAGCAGTACTTC
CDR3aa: CASGYRAYEQYF

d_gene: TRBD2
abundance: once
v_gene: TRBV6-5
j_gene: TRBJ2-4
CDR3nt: TGTGCCAGCAGCGTAGCGGGAGGTCAAAACATTCAGTACTTC
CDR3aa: CASSVAGGQNIQYF

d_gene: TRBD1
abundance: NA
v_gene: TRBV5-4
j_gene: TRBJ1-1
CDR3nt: TGTGCCAGCAGGTTGATAGGGGGCCGTCGGGGGAACACTGAAGCTTTCTTT
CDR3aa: CASRLIGGRRGNTEAFF

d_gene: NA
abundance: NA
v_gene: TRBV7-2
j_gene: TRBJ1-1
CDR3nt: TGTGCCAGCAGCTTAGAGGGGATGAACACTGAAGCTTTCTTT
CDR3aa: CASSLEGMNTEAFF

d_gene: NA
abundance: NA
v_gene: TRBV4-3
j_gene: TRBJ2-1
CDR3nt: TGCGCCAGCAGCCAACGATGGGGCAATGAGCAGTTCTTC
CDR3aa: CASSQRWGNEQFF

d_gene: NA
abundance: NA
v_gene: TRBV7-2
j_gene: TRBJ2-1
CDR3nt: TGTGCCAGCAGCTTAGCTGGGGCTCAGACCAATGAGCAGTTCTTC
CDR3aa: CASSLAGAQTNEQFF

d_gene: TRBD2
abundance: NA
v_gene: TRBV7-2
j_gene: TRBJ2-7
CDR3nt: TGTGCCAGCAGCTTGACGGGACTAGCTACCGACGAGCAGTACTTC
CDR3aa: CASSLTGLATDEQYF